This TCR beta chain was observed in a study of monozygotic twins with inflammatory bowel disease. Regarding the study as a whole: The data offered no way to tell different T cell subtypes apart. Ultimately, a single strong signal or clonotype associated with IBD was not supported. Among twins, concordant and discordant pairs did not differ in repertoire similarity, possibly from limited power.

From the 5' RACE reads, TCRdb lists one entry per CDR3 protein and no DNA. The repertoire table contains 300,000 to 400,000 distinct CDR3 sequences. Germline CDR1 reads SQVTM; CDR2 reads ANQGSEA. The CDR3 covers 14 residues. With regard to this clonotype: Its target is not known.

This TCR was sampled from a human donor with ulcerative colitis or Crohn's disease, or a healthy co-twin of an affected twin (not recorded which). The V and J genes are TRBV29-1 and TRBJ1-4; the D call from TCRdb, TRBD1, cannot be confirmed without DNA. Material: blood. The CDR3 sequence is CSVGTGYSDEKLFF.